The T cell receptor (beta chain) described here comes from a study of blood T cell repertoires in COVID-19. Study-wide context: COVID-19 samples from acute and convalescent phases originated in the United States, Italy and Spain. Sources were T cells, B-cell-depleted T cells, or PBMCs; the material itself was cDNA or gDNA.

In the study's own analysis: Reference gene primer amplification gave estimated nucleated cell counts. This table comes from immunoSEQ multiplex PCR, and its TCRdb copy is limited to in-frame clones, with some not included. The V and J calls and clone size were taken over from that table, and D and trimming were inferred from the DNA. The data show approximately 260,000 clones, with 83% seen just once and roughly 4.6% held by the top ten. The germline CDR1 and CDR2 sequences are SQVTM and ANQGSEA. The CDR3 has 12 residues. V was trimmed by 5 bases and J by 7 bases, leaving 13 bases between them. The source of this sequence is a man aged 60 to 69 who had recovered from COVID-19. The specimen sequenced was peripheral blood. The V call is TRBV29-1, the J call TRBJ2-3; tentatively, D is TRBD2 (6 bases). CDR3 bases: TGCAGCGTTCTTGGGCGGGGAAATACGCAGTATTTT. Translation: CSVLGRGNTQYF.